These T cell receptor beta chains were read from a single sample in a study of T-cell reconstitution after alpha-beta-depleted transplantation in children. MiXCR, run by TCRdb on the PCR reads, gives a single entry per CDR3 protein. The sample holds 300,000 or so distinct CDR3 sequences; almost 10% are singletons and the top ten take around a tenth. Source: PBMCs from the stem cell graft donor, taken from the stem cell graft. Every receptor here comes from a human donor who donated a stem cell graft to a child with SCID. CDR3s include the opening cysteine and the closing phenylalanine or tryptophan. The D gene is left open where the match is weak. Clone size, where shown, is once, few, many, or a class for clones that have expanded.

TRBV9,TRBJ2-1,few,TRBD1,20,CASSVGLGGLTGTKAHEQFF,TGTGCCAGCAGCGTAGGATTAGGCGGGCTGACAGGGACCAAGGCCCATGAGCAGTTCTTC
TRBV5-1,TRBJ2-7,-,TRBD2,15,CASSTIPSGETEQYF,TGCGCCAGCAGCACTATACCTAGCGGGGAGACCGAGCAGTACTTC
TRBV5-5,TRBJ2-1,-,-,13,CASSLGSRNEQFF,TGTGCCAGCAGCTTGGGAAGTCGAAATGAGCAGTTCTTC
TRBV10-3,TRBJ1-1,few,-,16,CAIRDPGRGINTEAFF,TGTGCCATCCGGGATCCGGGACGGGGAATTAACACTGAAGCTTTCTTT
TRBV12-3/TRBV12-4,TRBJ2-1,few,-,16,CASSLWVGRSYNEQFF,TGTGCCAGCAGTTTATGGGTCGGACGCTCCTACAATGAGCAGTTCTTC
TRBV10-2,TRBJ2-7,-,-,16,CASSESTGPATYEQYF,TGCGCCAGCAGTGAGTCGACAGGACCCGCTACCTACGAGCAGTACTTC
TRBV12-3/TRBV12-4,TRBJ1-3,few,TRBD1,13,CASTTGGRNTIYF,TGTGCCAGCACAACAGGGGGCAGGAACACCATATATTTT
TRBV12-3/TRBV12-4,TRBJ2-3,-,TRBD2,17,CASSPGLAGGSTDTQYF,TGTGCCAGCAGTCCGGGACTAGCGGGGGGGAGCACAGATACGCAGTATTTT
TRBV29-1,TRBJ2-2,many,-,14,CSVEALGGPGELFF,TGCAGCGTTGAAGCGTTGGGGGGCCCCGGGGAGCTGTTTTTT
TRBV20-1,TRBJ2-7,few,TRBD2,13,CSARSGGAGEQYF,TGCAGTGCTAGAAGCGGGGGGGCAGGGGAGCAGTACTTC
TRBV2,TRBJ2-3,-,-,15,CASTPGRTSGYTQYF,TGTGCCAGCACCCCGGGACGAACATCCGGGTATACGCAGTATTTT
TRBV2,TRBJ1-1,many,-,14,CASSERGVYRTAFF,TGTGCCAGCAGTGAAAGGGGGGTTTACAGGACCGCTTTCTTT
TRBV20-1,TRBJ2-6,-,-,16,CSARVLQASGANVLTF,TGCAGTGCTAGAGTCCTTCAAGCTTCTGGGGCCAACGTCCTGACTTTC
TRBV28,TRBJ2-5,many,-,14,CATDNSGNVETQYF,TGTGCCACCGATAATTCAGGGAATGTGGAGACCCAGTACTTC
TRBV10-2,TRBJ1-1,many,-,13,CASSRDTYTEAFF,TGCGCCAGCAGCCGGGACACCTACACTGAAGCTTTCTTT
TRBV20-1,TRBJ1-6,-,-,16,CGARGLQSSYNSPLHF,TGCGGTGCTAGAGGTTTGCAGAGCTCCTATAATTCACCCCTCCACTTT
TRBV5-1,TRBJ2-2,-,-,15,CASSPDSLFTGELFF,TGCGCCAGCAGCCCGGACAGTCTTTTCACCGGGGAGCTGTTTTTT
TRBV5-1,TRBJ1-4,-,TRBD1,13,CASSYQQGEKLFF,TGCGCCAGCAGCTACCAACAGGGGGAAAAACTGTTTTTT
TRBV7-2,TRBJ2-3,-,-,17,CASSLSPPGGVTDTQYF,TGTGCCAGCAGCTTATCCCCCCCAGGAGGGGTCACAGATACGCAGTATTTT
TRBV18,TRBJ2-1,many,-,13,CASSPPSYNEQFF,TGTGCCAGCAGTCCTCCCTCCTACAATGAGCAGTTCTTC
TRBV14,TRBJ2-1,few,TRBD2,15,CASSRSGGAYNEQFF,TGTGCCAGCAGCAGAAGCGGGGGGGCCTACAATGAGCAGTTCTTC
TRBV18,TRBJ1-6,-,-,15,CASSPGGVGNSPLHF,TGTGCCAGCTCACCGGGGGGAGTAGGGAATTCACCCCTCCACTTT
TRBV5-1,TRBJ2-7,few,-,14,CASSDDRSSYEQYF,TGCGCCAGCAGCGACGACAGGAGCTCCTACGAGCAGTACTTC
TRBV10-1,TRBJ1-5,few,TRBD1,17,CASRRRDRANSNQPQHF,TGCGCCAGCAGACGTCGGGACAGGGCAAATAGCAATCAGCCCCAGCATTTT
TRBV7-2,TRBJ1-6,few,-,15,CASSLVRLRGSPLHF,TGTGCCAGCAGCTTAGTAAGACTGAGGGGTTCACCCCTCCACTTT
TRBV7-2,TRBJ2-4,-,-,15,CASSLGVGGSNIQYF,TGTGCCAGCAGCTTAGGTGTGGGAGGATCAAACATTCAGTACTTC
TRBV27,TRBJ2-1,few,-,16,CASSLRGGQRDNEQFF,TGTGCCAGCAGTTTAAGGGGGGGACAGAGAGACAATGAGCAGTTCTTC